These 20 T cell receptor beta chains originate from one sample sequenced in a study of blood T cell repertoires in COVID-19. Libraries were prepared by immunoSEQ multiplex PCR; TCRdb keeps only in-frame clonotypes and omits some of them. Of about 46,000 clones listed, about 86% are singletons. Sequences were obtained from PBMCs or T cells enriched from blood (not recorded which). The receptors were sampled from a woman aged 50 to 60 who had recovered from COVID-19.

The chain links TRBV28 to TRBJ1-5; D possibly corresponds to TRBD1 (6 bases). Trimming left V 4 bases short and J 5 bases short, with 18 bases between. The germline V gene has CDR1 MDHEN and CDR2 SYDVKM. The CDR3 covers 16 residues. The CDR3 sequence: CASSWSVRGGYQPQHF. The CDR3 coding sequence is TGTGCCAGCAGTTGGTCGGTGAGGGGGGGATATCAGCCCCAGCATTTT.

The chain has TRBV6-1 and TRBJ1-1; 9 nucleotides agree with TRBD1. V was clipped by 3 bases and J by 1 base; unmatched bases: 0. Per germline, CDR1 MNHNS and CDR2 SASEGT. The CDR3 has 14 amino acids. The DNA for the CDR3 is TGTGCCAGCAGTGAGACAGGGGGGAACACTGAAGCTTTCTTT. The encoded protein is CASSETGGNTEAFF.

This clone has a single count. The chain joins TRBV2 to TRBJ2-1; D is uncertain. The CDR3 has 11 amino acids. Germline CDR1 and CDR2: SNHLY and FYNNEI. Deletions cut 8 bases from V and 7 bases from J, with 9 bases between. The CDR3 region has the DNA TGTGCCAGCCTAAGATATAATGAGCAGTTCTTC. Amino acid sequence: CASLRYNEQFF.

The CDR3 bases are TGTGCCAGCAGTACCCCCTTCGGAAAACTGTTTTTT. Protein sequence: CASSTPFGKLFF. This rearrangement joins TRBV6-2 or TRBV6-3 to TRBJ1-4; D ambiguous. The CDR3 has 12 amino acids. In germline, CDR1 is MNHEY, CDR2 SVGEGT. Trimming removed 5 bases at V and 10 bases at J, with 11 bases between.

This clone was recorded once. The chain uses TRBV4-3 and TRBJ2-2; 12 nucleotides align to TRBD1. The CDR3 runs to 20 residues. V trimming: 4 bases; J trimming: 4 bases; junction bases outside the gene matches: 16. Germline CDR1 and CDR2: LGHNA and YSLEER. CDR3 in amino acids: CASSPGTGGGIAGLTGELFF. Written as DNA, the CDR3 is TGCGCCAGCAGCCCCGGGACAGGGGGCGGGATAGCGGGCCTCACCGGGGAGCTGTTTTTT.

The rearrangement links TRBV28 to TRBJ1-2; 8 bases align to TRBD1. The germline V gene has CDR1 MDHEN and CDR2 SYDVKM. CDR3 size: 14 residues. Losses at the gene ends were 6 bases for V and 6 bases for J; bases not matched to a gene: 9. In nucleotides, the CDR3 is TGTGCCAGCAGCTCCCAGGGGGCAGGTCATGGCTACACCTTC. It specifies CASSSQGAGHGYTF.

J is TRBJ1-2 and V is TRBV6-6; TRBD1 aligns across 7 bases. Trimming removed 7 bases from V and 5 bases from J; junction bases left unmatched: 13. The CDR3 is made up of 15 amino acids. Germline lookup yields CDR1 MNHNY and CDR2 SVGAGI (reference sequence). In DNA form, the CDR3 reads TGTGCCAGCACCCCCGGTGGAGGGGGCTTGTATGGCTACACCTTC. As protein: CASTPGGGGLYGYTF.

The V gene is TRBV11-2, the J gene TRBJ1-3; D perhaps matches TRBD1 (5 bases). Germline CDR1 and CDR2: SGHAT and FQNNGV. The CDR3 spans 17 residues. The ends were cut back, 1 base at V and 0 bases at J, with 13 bases in the middle. CDR3 region: CASSLAPPGVSGNTIYF. The CDR3 DNA sequence: TGTGCCAGCAGCTTAGCCCCCCCGGGGGTCTCTGGAAACACCATATATTTT.

This chain connects TRBV12-5 to TRBJ2-7, with 8 bases identical to TRBD1. Germline CDR1 is LGHNT and CDR2 is FRNRAP. Losses at the gene ends were 3 bases for V and 6 bases for J; bases not matched to a gene: 13. This CDR3 spans 16 amino acids. The DNA for the CDR3 is TGTGCTAGTGGTTTCCCGGACAGGGACAGTATTTTCGAGCAGTACTTC. Translating gives CASGFPDRDSIFEQYF.

The V and J genes are TRBV6-5 and TRBJ2-7; the D gene is possibly TRBD2 (6 bases). Trimming shortened V by 0 bases and J by 12 bases, and 18 bases separated the two germline ends. There are 14 residues in the CDR3. Germline V lookup: CDR1 MNHEY, CDR2 SVGAGI. The CDR3 DNA sequence: TGTGCCAGCAGTTACTCGAGATCAGGCCTAGCGTCGTACTTC. Amino acid sequence: CASSYSRSGLASYF.

This rearrangement joins TRBV6-2 or TRBV6-3 to TRBJ2-7; 8 bases align to TRBD1. CDR1 is MNHEY, CDR2 SVGEGT, per germline. The CDR3 has 15 amino acids. The ends lost 3 bases at V and 3 bases at J; junction bases unmatched: 7. The CDR3 DNA reads TGTGCCAGCAGTTATTTGGGACAGGTGAACTACGAGCAGTACTTC. Amino acids: CASSYLGQVNYEQYF.

The chain employs TRBV11-2 and TRBJ2-3, with D possibly being TRBD2 (6 bases). The CDR3 runs 15 residues. Trimming pared 4 bases from V and 0 bases from J, leaving 11 bases between. CDR1 is SGHAT, CDR2 FQNNGV, per germline. The CDR3 coding sequence is TGTGCCAGCAGCTCTCTAGCGCTAAGCACAGATACGCAGTATTTT. Its protein product is CASSSLALSTDTQYF.

The rearrangement links TRBV19 to TRBJ1-5; 11 nucleotides line up with TRBD1. The trim removed 4 bases at V and 7 bases at J, leaving 3 bases unmatched. The length of the CDR3 is 14 residues. Germline lookup yields CDR1 LNHDA and CDR2 SQIVND (reference sequence). CDR3 residues: CASSRGQGEQPQHF. The CDR3 DNA is TGTGCCAGTAGTAGGGGACAGGGGGAGCAGCCCCAGCATTTT.

The rearrangement uses TRBV5-1 and TRBJ2-1; TRBD2 agrees at 13 bases. The V gene end was trimmed by 0 bases and the J gene end by 9 bases; junction bases not matched to a gene: 6. CDR1 is SGHRS, CDR2 YFSETQ, per germline. This CDR3 has 16 residues. In DNA, the CDR3 is TGCGCCAGCAGCTTGGGGGGGACTAGCGGGGACGCTGAGCAGTTCTTC. It yields the protein CASSLGGTSGDAEQFF.

The chain carries TRBV28 and TRBJ1-5; 7 positions match TRBD1. The CDR3 loop spans 16 amino acids. V shed 7 bases, J shed 2 bases, and the junction held 11 bases outside the gene matches. CDR1 and CDR2 from the germline V gene are MDHEN and SYDVKM. The CDR3 reads CASNGLEGAGNQPQHF. CDR3 DNA sequence: TGTGCCAGCAACGGGTTGGAGGGGGCAGGCAATCAGCCCCAGCATTTT.

This sequence joins TRBV24-1 and TRBJ2-2; TRBD1 aligns across 10 bases. In germline, CDR1 is KGHDR, CDR2 SFDVKD. Trimming cost V 5 bases and J 6 bases; bases outside gene matches: 8. This CDR3 has 16 amino acids. CDR3 amino acids: CATSAVSGTGAGELFF. Here the CDR3 DNA reads TGTGCCACCAGTGCCGTATCCGGGACAGGGGCCGGGGAGCTGTTTTTT.

Here the CDR3 DNA reads TGCGCCAGCAGCCAACACCCGGACATCACAGATACGCAGTATTTT. Its translation is CASSQHPDITDTQYF. This rearrangement joins TRBV5-1 to TRBJ2-3; D possibly corresponds to TRBD1 (5 bases). The CDR3 consists of 15 residues. CDR1 SGHRS and CDR2 YFSETQ come from the germline V gene. V shed 4 bases and J shed 2 bases, with 14 bases lying between them.

This clone was detected a few times. The chain couples TRBV28 to TRBJ1-5; perhaps TRBD1 as D (5 bases). Germline V gene data show CDR1 as MDHEN and CDR2 as SYDVKM. The CDR3 has 15 amino acids. The V end was cut by 6 bases, the J end by 6 bases, with 18 bases between. This CDR3 reads CASSWGLGSRQPQHF. CDR3 in DNA: TGTGCCAGCAGCTGGGGACTGGGGTCCCGTCAGCCCCAGCATTTT.

This rearrangement joins TRBV6-5 to TRBJ2-5; 9 bases agree with TRBD2. Trimming cost V 2 bases and J 4 bases; bases outside gene matches: 2. CDR1 and CDR2 from the germline V gene are MNHEY and SVGAGI. The CDR3 sequence is 14 residues long. The CDR3 sequence is CASSYRSGRETQYF. CDR3 bases: TGTGCCAGCAGTTACCGTAGCGGGAGAGAGACCCAGTACTTC.

The chain is built from TRBV6-5 and TRBJ2-1, with D maybe TRBD2 (6 bases). CDR1 is MNHEY, CDR2 SVGAGI, per germline. The V gene lost 2 bases and the J gene lost 8 bases, with 16 bases spanning the gap. This CDR3 comprises 15 residues. Written as DNA, the CDR3 is TGTGCCAGCAGTTACCCCGAGGGGAGGTACTATGAGCAGTTCTTC. As protein: CASSYPEGRYYEQFF.